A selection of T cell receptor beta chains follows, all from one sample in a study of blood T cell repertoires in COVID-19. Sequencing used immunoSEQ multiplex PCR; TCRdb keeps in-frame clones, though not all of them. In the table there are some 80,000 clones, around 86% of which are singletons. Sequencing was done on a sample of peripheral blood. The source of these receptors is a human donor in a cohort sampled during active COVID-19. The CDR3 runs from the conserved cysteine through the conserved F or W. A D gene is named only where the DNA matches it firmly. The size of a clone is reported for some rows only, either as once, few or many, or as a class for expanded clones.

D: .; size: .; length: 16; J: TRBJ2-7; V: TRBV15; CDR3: CATSRRGGTPRYEQYF; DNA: TGTGCCACCAGCAGAAGGGGGGGGACCCCAAGGTACGAGCAGTACTTC
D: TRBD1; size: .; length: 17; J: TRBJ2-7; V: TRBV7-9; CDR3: CASSSPSRDSLNYEQYF; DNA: TGTGCCAGCAGCTCCCCTTCCCGGGACAGCCTAAACTACGAGCAGTACTTC
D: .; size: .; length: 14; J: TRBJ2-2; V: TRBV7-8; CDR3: CASERGRDTGELFF; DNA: TGTGCCAGCGAGAGGGGGAGAGACACCGGGGAGCTGTTTTTT
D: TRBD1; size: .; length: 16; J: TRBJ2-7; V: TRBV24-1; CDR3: CATSDPGDRGLYEQYF; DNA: TGTGCCACCAGTGACCCCGGGGACAGGGGGCTCTACGAGCAGTACTTC
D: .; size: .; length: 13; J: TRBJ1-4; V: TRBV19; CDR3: CASGNRVTAKLFF; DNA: TGTGCCAGTGGGAACAGGGTTACGGCAAAACTGTTTTTT
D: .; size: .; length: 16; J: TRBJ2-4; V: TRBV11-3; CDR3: CASSLGDGHGKNIQYF; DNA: TGTGCCAGCAGCTTAGGCGACGGACACGGTAAAAACATTCAGTACTTC
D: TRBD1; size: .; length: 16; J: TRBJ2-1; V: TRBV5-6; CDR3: CASSLGGQGSYNEQFF; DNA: TGTGCCAGCAGCTTAGGGGGACAGGGAAGCTACAATGAGCAGTTCTTC
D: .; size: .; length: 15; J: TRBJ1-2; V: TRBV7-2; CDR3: CASSLAGQLNYGYTF; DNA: TGTGCCAGCAGCTTAGCCGGACAGCTTAACTATGGCTACACCTTC
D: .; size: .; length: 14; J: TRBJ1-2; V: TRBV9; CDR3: CASSAQGSSWGYTF; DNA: TGTGCCAGCAGCGCGCAGGGTAGTTCTTGGGGCTACACCTTC
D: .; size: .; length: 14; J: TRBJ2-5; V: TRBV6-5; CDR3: CASSYTGTQETQYF; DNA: TGTGCCAGCAGCTACACAGGGACCCAAGAGACCCAGTACTTC
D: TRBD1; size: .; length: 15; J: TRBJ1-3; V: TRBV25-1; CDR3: CASSTTGGAGNTIYF; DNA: TGTGCCAGCAGTACCACAGGGGGAGCAGGAAACACCATATATTTT
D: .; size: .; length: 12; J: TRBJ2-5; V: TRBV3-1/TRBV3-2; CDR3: CASSQDGETQYF; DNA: TGTGCCAGCAGCCAAGACGGTGAGACCCAGTACTTC
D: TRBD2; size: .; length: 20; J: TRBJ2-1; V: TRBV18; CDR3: CASSPRTSGRARSSYNEQFF; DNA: TGTGCCAGCTCACCCCGGACTAGCGGGAGGGCCCGAAGCTCCTACAATGAGCAGTTCTTC
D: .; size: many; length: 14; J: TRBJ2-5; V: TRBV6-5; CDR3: CASSYFRTEETQYF; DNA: TGTGCCAGCAGTTACTTTCGGACTGAAGAGACCCAGTACTTC
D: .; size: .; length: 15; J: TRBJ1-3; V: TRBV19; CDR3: CASSVDRISGNTIYF; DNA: TGTGCCAGTAGTGTCGACAGGATCTCTGGAAACACCATATATTTT
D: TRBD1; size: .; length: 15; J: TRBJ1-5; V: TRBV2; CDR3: CASSERTGYNQPQHF; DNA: TGTGCCAGCAGTGAGAGGACAGGATACAATCAGCCCCAGCATTTT
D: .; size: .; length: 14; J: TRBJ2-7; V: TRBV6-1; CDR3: CASSERGSVGEQYF; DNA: TGTGCCAGCAGTGAAAGAGGGTCGGTGGGCGAGCAGTACTTC
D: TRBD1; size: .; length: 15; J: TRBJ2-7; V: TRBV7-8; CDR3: CASSLGGQGPYEQYF; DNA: TGTGCCAGCAGCTTAGGGGGACAGGGACCCTACGAGCAGTACTTC
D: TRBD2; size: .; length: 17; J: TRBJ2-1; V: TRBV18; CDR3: CASSPSIRGSAYNEQFF; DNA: TGTGCCAGCTCACCTTCTATCCGCGGGAGTGCCTACAATGAGCAGTTCTTC
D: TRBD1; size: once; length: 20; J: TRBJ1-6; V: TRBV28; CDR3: CASSLGGTGGIESYNSPLHF; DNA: TGTGCCAGCAGTCTAGGTGGGACAGGGGGAATTGAGTCCTATAATTCACCCCTCCACTTT
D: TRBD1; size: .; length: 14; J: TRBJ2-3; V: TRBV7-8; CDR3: CASSLTGGKDTQYF; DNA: TGTGCCAGCAGCCTGACAGGGGGGAAGGATACGCAGTATTTT
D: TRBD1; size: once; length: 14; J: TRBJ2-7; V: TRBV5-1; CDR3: CASRTGGTLGEQYF; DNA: TGCGCCAGCCGGACAGGGGGCACCCTAGGAGAGCAGTACTTC
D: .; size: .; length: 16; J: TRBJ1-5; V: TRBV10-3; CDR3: CAISDRAGESNQPQHF; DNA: TGTGCCATCAGTGATAGGGCAGGGGAGAGCAATCAGCCCCAGCATTTT
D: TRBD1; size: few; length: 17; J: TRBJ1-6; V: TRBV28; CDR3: CASSGRAGTGGGSPLHF; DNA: TGTGCCAGCAGTGGAAGGGCCGGGACAGGGGGCGGTTCACCCCTCCACTTT
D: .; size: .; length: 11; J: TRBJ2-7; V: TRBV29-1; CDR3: CSVGQTHEQYF; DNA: TGCAGCGTTGGACAGACCCACGAGCAGTACTTC
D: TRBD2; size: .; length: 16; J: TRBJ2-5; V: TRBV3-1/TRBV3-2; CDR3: CASSRQPSGSGETQYF; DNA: TGTGCCAGCAGCCGTCAGCCTAGCGGGAGCGGAGAGACCCAGTACTTC
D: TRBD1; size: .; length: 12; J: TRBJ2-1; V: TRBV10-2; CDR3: CASTFGQGGQFF; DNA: TGCGCCAGCACCTTCGGACAGGGGGGGCAGTTCTTC
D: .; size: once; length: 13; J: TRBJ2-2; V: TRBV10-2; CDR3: CASSAANTGELFF; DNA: TGCGCCAGCAGTGCAGCGAACACCGGGGAGCTGTTTTTT
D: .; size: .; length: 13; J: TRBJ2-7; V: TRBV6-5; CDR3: CASTAAISYEQYF; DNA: TGTGCCAGCACAGCGGCGATCTCCTACGAGCAGTACTTC
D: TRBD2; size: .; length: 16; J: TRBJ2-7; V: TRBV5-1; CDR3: CASSLGPSGDSYEQYF; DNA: TGCGCCAGCAGCTTGGGTCCTAGCGGGGACTCCTACGAGCAGTACTTC
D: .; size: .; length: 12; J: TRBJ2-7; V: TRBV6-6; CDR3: CASRYDSYEQYF; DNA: TGTGCCAGCAGGTATGACAGCTACGAGCAGTACTTC
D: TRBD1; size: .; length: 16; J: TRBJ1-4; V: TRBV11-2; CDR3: CASSLTGGFANEKLFF; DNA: TGTGCCAGCAGCTTGACAGGGGGCTTTGCTAATGAAAAACTGTTTTTT
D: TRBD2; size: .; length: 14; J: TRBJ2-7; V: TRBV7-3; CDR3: CASSHRGGSYEQYF; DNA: TGTGCCAGCAGCCATCGGGGGGGCTCCTACGAGCAGTACTTC
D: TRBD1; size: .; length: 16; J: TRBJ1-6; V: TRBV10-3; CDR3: CAISGQGDRHNSPLHF; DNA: TGTGCCATCAGTGGACAGGGGGATAGGCATAATTCACCCCTCCACTTT
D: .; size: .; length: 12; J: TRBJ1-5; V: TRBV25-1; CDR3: CASSGGDQPQHF; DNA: TGTGCCAGCAGTGGGGGGGATCAGCCCCAGCATTTT
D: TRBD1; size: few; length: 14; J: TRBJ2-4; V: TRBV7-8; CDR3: CASSRSGQGNIQYF; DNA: TGTGCCAGCAGCCGATCGGGACAGGGGAACATTCAGTACTTC
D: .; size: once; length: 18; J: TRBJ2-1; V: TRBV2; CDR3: CASSSFSREGGNRNEQFF; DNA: TGTGCCAGCAGTTCATTCTCACGGGAAGGGGGAAATAGGAATGAGCAGTTCTTC
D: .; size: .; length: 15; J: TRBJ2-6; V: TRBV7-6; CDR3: CASSLGGAGANVLTF; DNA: TGTGCCAGCAGCTTGGGGGGAGCTGGGGCCAACGTCCTGACTTTC
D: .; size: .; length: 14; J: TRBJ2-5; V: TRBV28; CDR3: CASSWVGGQETQYF; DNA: TGTGCCAGCAGTTGGGTCGGGGGCCAAGAGACCCAGTACTTC
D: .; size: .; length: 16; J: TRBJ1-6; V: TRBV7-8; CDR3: CASSLALAGVRSPLHF; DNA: TGTGCCAGCAGCTTAGCGCTTGCAGGGGTTCGTTCACCCCTCCACTTT
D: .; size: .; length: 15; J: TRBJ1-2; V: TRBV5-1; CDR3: CASSLVGGDNYGYTF; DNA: TGCGCCAGCAGCTTGGTAGGGGGGGACAACTATGGCTACACCTTC
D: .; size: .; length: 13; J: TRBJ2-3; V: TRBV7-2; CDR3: CASSPGSIDTQYF; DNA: TGTGCCAGCAGCCCGGGGTCTATAGATACGCAGTATTTT
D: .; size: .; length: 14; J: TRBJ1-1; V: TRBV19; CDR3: CASSPAVGGTEAFF; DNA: TGTGCCAGTAGCCCCGCTGTCGGCGGGACTGAAGCTTTCTTT
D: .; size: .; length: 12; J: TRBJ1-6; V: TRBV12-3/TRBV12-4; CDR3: CASSSTNSPLHF; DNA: TGTGCCAGCAGCTCCACAAATTCACCCCTCCACTTT
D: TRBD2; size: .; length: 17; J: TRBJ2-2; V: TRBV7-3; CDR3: CASSGGTSGRGTGELFF; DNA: TGTGCCAGCAGCGGCGGGACTAGCGGGAGGGGAACCGGGGAGCTGTTTTTT
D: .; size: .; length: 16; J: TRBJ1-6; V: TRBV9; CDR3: CASSVVGSSYNSPLHF; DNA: TGTGCCAGCAGCGTAGTGGGGAGCTCCTATAATTCACCCCTCCACTTT
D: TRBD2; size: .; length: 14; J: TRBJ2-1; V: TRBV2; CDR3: CASSEVAGSNEQFF; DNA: TGTGCCAGCAGTGAGGTAGCGGGGAGCAATGAGCAGTTCTTC
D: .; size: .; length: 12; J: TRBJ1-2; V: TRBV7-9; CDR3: CASSLAQGGYTF; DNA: TGTGCCAGCAGCTTAGCCCAGGGAGGCTACACCTTC
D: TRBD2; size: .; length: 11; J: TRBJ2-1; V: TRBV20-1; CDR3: CSAERGGEQFF; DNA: TGCAGTGCTGAGCGGGGCGGGGAGCAGTTCTTC
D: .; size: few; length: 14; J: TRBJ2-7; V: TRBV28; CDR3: CASSSPGLGYEQYF; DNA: TGTGCCAGCAGTTCGCCGGGACTGGGGTACGAGCAGTACTTC
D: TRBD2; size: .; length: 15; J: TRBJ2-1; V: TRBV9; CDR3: CASSVASGVSNEQFF; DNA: TGTGCCAGCAGCGTAGCGAGCGGGGTGTCCAATGAGCAGTTCTTC
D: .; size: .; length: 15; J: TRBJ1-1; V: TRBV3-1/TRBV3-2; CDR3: CASSSAGTQNTEAFF; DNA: TGTGCCAGCAGCTCCGCCGGGACACAGAACACTGAAGCTTTCTTT